These 2 T cell receptor beta chains were sequenced from one sample in a study of regulatory T cells in long-lasting Graves disease. Libraries of TCR beta came from iRepertoire HTBI primers plus Arm-PCR of CDR3 regions. TCRdb analysed the multiplex PCR reads with MiXCR anew, one entry per CDR3 protein. This table has about 340,000 distinct CDR3 sequences, around a fifth appearing once. Time point denoted: persistent/refractory GD, antithyroid drugs over 5 years with positive TRAb. RNA isolated from PBMCs was used to make the TCR library. The material was peripheral blood mononuclear cells (PBMCs), obtained when the disease was refractory, from a patient treated with antithyroid drugs. The receptor source for this set is a female donor with Graves disease.

In this sample, this clonotype turned up many times. The chain joins TRBV27 to TRBJ1-5; D is possibly TRBD1 (5 bases). Between the trimmed V and J ends, which lost 5 bases and 5 bases, there was a span of 13 bases. The CDR3 length is 14 residues. The germline V gene encodes CDR1 MNHEY and CDR2 SMNVEV (reference sequence). This chain's CDR3 is CASSGAGVHQPQHF. The CDR3 coding sequence is TGTGCCAGCAGTGGGGCGGGTGTTCATCAGCCCCAGCATTTT.

Ten or more counts support this clonotype. V gene TRBV6-4 combines with J gene TRBJ2-7, with TRBD1 identical over 9 bases. With 6 bases clipped from V and 7 bases from J, the junction kept 13 bases outside the gene matches. The V gene's germline CDR1 is MRHNA and CDR2 SNTAGT. CDR3 length: 15 amino acids. The CDR3 DNA sequence: TGTGCCAGCAGCTCATTACAACGACAGGGGGGAGAGCAGTACTTC. As protein: CASSSLQRQGGEQYF.